Each of the 27 T cell receptor beta chains below was sequenced from the same sample in a study of blood T cell repertoires in COVID-19. The table came from immunoSEQ multiplex PCR; TCRdb's copy has only in-frame clones and leaves some out. Counted here are about 300,000 clones, roughly 88% occurring once; the ten biggest clones make up over 6%. The source material was peripheral blood. These receptors originate from a woman aged 25 to 45 who had recovered from COVID-19.

This chain uses TRBV2 with TRBJ2-2, with 8 nucleotides matching TRBD1. Germline CDR1 reads SNHLY; CDR2 reads FYNNEI. The CDR3 runs to 17 residues. V was clipped by 6 bases and J by 0 bases; unmatched bases: 9. The CDR3 here is CASRGQERTANTGELFF. CDR3 coding DNA: TGTGCCAGCAGGGGACAGGAGAGGACCGCGAACACCGGGGAGCTGTTTTTT.

The chain combines TRBV27 with TRBJ1-1; TRBD1 aligns across 8 bases. Germline CDR1 is MNHEY and CDR2 is SMNVEV (reference sequence). V trimming: 1 base; J trimming: 3 bases; junction bases outside the gene matches: 7. The CDR3 sequence is 16 residues long. The CDR3 spells CASSLLAGTGHTEAFF. In DNA form, the CDR3 reads TGTGCCAGCAGTTTATTGGCGGGGACAGGTCACACTGAAGCTTTCTTT.

This sequence joins TRBV7-6 and TRBJ2-7; TRBD1 aligns across 8 bases. The CDR3 loop spans 17 amino acids. Germline V gives CDR1 SGHVS, CDR2 FNYEAQ. V lost 4 bases and J lost 7; bases outside the gene matches: 18. CDR3 protein: CASSSILPAGGSGEQYF. Here the CDR3 DNA reads TGTGCCAGCAGCTCCATTCTCCCGGCAGGGGGCAGTGGGGAGCAGTACTTC.

This clone was seen just once. CDR3 in amino acids: CASSKNRVDYNEQFF. In DNA form, the CDR3 reads TGCGCCAGCAGCAAGAACAGGGTGGACTACAATGAGCAGTTCTTC. This chain joins TRBV5-1 and TRBJ2-1; D is possibly TRBD1 (6 bases). Trimming left V 4 bases short and J 3 bases short, with 14 bases between. Germline assignment: CDR1 SGHRS and CDR2 YFSETQ. The CDR3 is 15 residues long. The whole variable domain, remainder taken from reference TRBV5-1 and TRBJ2-1, is KAGVTQTPRYLIKTRGQQVTLSCSPISGHRSVSWYQQTPGQGLQFLFEYFSETQRNKGNFPGRFSGRQFSNSRSEMNVSTLELGDSALYLCASSKNRVDYNEQFFGPGTRLTVL.

This clone was observed a few times. V and J are TRBV25-1 and TRBJ1-2; 9 nucleotides match TRBD1. V lost 6 bases and J lost 7; bases outside the gene matches: 6. Germline values: CDR1 MGHDK, CDR2 SYGVNS. This CDR3 contains 13 residues. CDR3 region: CASRQGASIGYTF. The CDR3 coding sequence is TGTGCCAGCAGACAGGGGGCGTCGATTGGCTACACCTTC.

The chain joins TRBV7-2 to TRBJ2-7, with a tentative D call TRBD2 (5 bases). The V gene lost 5 bases and the J gene lost 6 bases, with 20 bases spanning the gap. CDR1 and CDR2 (germline): SGHTA, FQGNSA. This CDR3 contains 15 residues. The CDR3 region is CASSPRTGSWLEQYF. The CDR3 nucleotides read TGTGCCAGCAGCCCCCGGACGGGGTCGTGGCTCGAGCAGTACTTC.

This chain connects TRBV11-2 to TRBJ1-5; D may be TRBD1 (6 bases). The CDR3 length is 13 residues. Trimming took off 5 bases at V and 6 bases at J, with 11 bases between the two ends. From germline, CDR1 is SGHAT and CDR2 FQNNGV. The CDR3 bases are TGTGCCAGCAGCCTCACGGACAGTCAGCCCCAGCATTTT. Its protein is CASSLTDSQPQHF.

The chain combines TRBV6-1 with TRBJ2-2, with TRBD2 as a possible D gene (6 bases). Trimming cost V 0 bases and J 4 bases, with 21 bases left between them. This CDR3 is 19 amino acids long. The germline gives CDR1 MNHNS, CDR2 SASEGT. The CDR3 reads CASSEAWRGRYSLTGELFF. In DNA, the CDR3 is TGTGCCAGCAGTGAAGCTTGGAGGGGACGGTACTCACTCACCGGGGAGCTGTTTTTT.

The chain carries TRBV27 and TRBJ1-2; 12 nucleotides line up with TRBD1. The V gene end was trimmed by 5 bases and the J gene end by 8 bases; junction bases not matched to a gene: 9. Germline loops: CDR1 MNHEY, CDR2 SMNVEV (reference sequence). The CDR3 loop spans 15 amino acids. Here the CDR3 DNA reads TGTGCCAGCAGTGGCTGGGACAGGGGGCGAAGGGGCTACACCTTC. Its protein is CASSGWDRGRRGYTF.

Notes on this clone: Other DNA sequences in this specimen translate into the identical CDR3. J is TRBJ1-5 and V is TRBV2; a possible D gene is TRBD1 (5 bases). Trimming pared 5 bases from V and 7 bases from J, leaving 12 bases between. CDR1 is SNHLY, CDR2 FYNNEI, per germline. The CDR3 totals 13 residues. This CDR3 is CASSRGGGQPQHF. CDR3 in DNA: TGTGCCAGCAGTCGGGGGGGAGGACAGCCCCAGCATTTT.

This clone came up once. The V call is TRBV11-2, the J call TRBJ2-3; maybe TRBD1 (5 bases). V lost 7 bases, J lost 1 base, and 12 bases lay in between. CDR3 length: 14 residues. The germline V gene has CDR1 SGHAT and CDR2 FQNNGV. The CDR3 nucleotides read TGTGCCAGCAACCCGGACACCGGCACAGATACGCAGTATTTT. Protein: CASNPDTGTDTQYF.

The genes are TRBV7-2 and TRBJ1-5, with D tentatively TRBD1 (6 bases). Deletions cut 5 bases from V and 6 bases from J, with 17 bases between. This CDR3 has 15 amino acids. Germline CDR1 and CDR2: SGHTA and FQGNSA. CDR3: CASSAWGQRPQPQHF. The DNA for the CDR3 is TGTGCCAGCAGCGCCTGGGGACAAAGGCCTCAGCCCCAGCATTTT.

This clone was recorded once. This chain uses TRBV12-3 or TRBV12-4 with TRBJ1-1; D ambiguous. The CDR3 has 13 amino acids. The V end was cut by 3 bases, the J end by 1 base, with 6 bases between. Here the CDR3 reads CASSFGWNTEAFF. The CDR3 DNA sequence: TGTGCCAGCAGTTTCGGGTGGAACACTGAAGCTTTCTTT.

V gene TRBV4-1 combines with J gene TRBJ1-5; weak D call: TRBD1 (6 bases). The ends were cut back, 4 bases at V and 6 bases at J, with 13 bases in the middle. The CDR3 sequence is 14 residues long. The germline V gene has CDR1 MGHRA and CDR2 YSYEKL. For the CDR3, the DNA is TGCGCCAGCAGCCCCTACAGGGCCCCTCAGCCCCAGCATTTT. Its translation: CASSPYRAPQPQHF.

The chain combines TRBV19 with TRBJ2-7, with 7 bases lining up with TRBD1. Germline CDR1 is LNHDA and CDR2 is SQIVND (reference sequence). The CDR3 sequence is 17 residues long. V trimming: 1 base; J trimming: 1 base; junction bases outside the gene matches: 10. CDR3 coding DNA: TGTGCCAGTAGTATAGGTCGCGGACAGGTTCGTTCCTACGAGCAGTACTTC. Amino acids: CASSIGRGQVRSYEQYF.

This clone was recorded once. This chain joins TRBV11-2 and TRBJ2-7; TRBD2 matches at 8 bases. Germline V gene lookup returns CDR1 SGHAT and CDR2 FQNNGV. The CDR3 loop spans 14 amino acids. With V trimmed by 2 bases and J by 5 bases, 5 bases remained unmatched. In DNA form, the CDR3 reads TGTGCCAGCAGCTTAAGCGGGGGCAGAAACGAGCAGTACTTC. Amino acid sequence: CASSLSGGRNEQYF.

This chain joins TRBV14 and TRBJ2-7, with 8 positions matching TRBD2. Germline V CDR1 and CDR2: SGHDN, FVKESK. Unmatched junction bases numbered 2, after V lost 3 bases and J lost 1 base. The CDR3 runs 14 residues. CDR3 protein: CASSHSSGSYEQYF. For the CDR3, the DNA is TGTGCCAGCAGCCACTCTAGCGGGTCCTACGAGCAGTACTTC.

This chain links TRBV3-1 (or the pseudogene TRBV3-2) with TRBJ1-2; unclear D gene. Per the germline V gene, CDR1 is LGHDT and CDR2 is YNNKEL (reference sequence). CDR3 size: 14 residues. Trimming left V 1 base short and J 3 bases short, with 9 bases between. CDR3 sequence: CASSQAGGDYGYTF. Here the CDR3 DNA reads TGTGCCAGCAGCCAAGCCGGCGGGGACTATGGCTACACCTTC.

The chain carries TRBV5-4 and TRBJ2-5, with 7 positions matching TRBD2. V lost 4 bases and J lost 2; bases outside the gene matches: 8. This CDR3 has 15 residues. Looked up from germline, CDR1 is SGHNT and CDR2 is YYREEE (reference sequence). The CDR3 spells CASSPEPRGQETQYF. CDR3 DNA: TGTGCCAGCAGCCCCGAACCGCGGGGGCAAGAGACCCAGTACTTC. Complete variable domain (other parts from reference TRBV5-4 and TRBJ2-5): ETGVTQSPTHLIKTRGQQVTLRCSSQSGHNTVSWYQQALGQGPQFIFQYYREEENGRGNFPPRFSGLQFPNYSSELNVNALELDDSALYLCASSPEPRGQETQYFGPGTRLLVL.

V and J are TRBV28 and TRBJ1-1; D uncertain. The V gene's germline CDR1 is MDHEN and CDR2 SYDVKM. This CDR3 has 11 amino acids. Trimming shortened V by 4 bases and J by 5 bases, and 5 bases separated the two germline ends. The CDR3 DNA follows: TGTGCCAGCAGTTGGAGAACTGAAGCTTTCTTT. Residues: CASSWRTEAFF.

The chain employs TRBV11-2 and TRBJ2-3, with D hard to call. This CDR3 is 11 amino acids long. V lost 5 bases to trimming and J lost 2 bases, with 2 bases between them. Germline lookup yields CDR1 SGHAT and CDR2 FQNNGV. The CDR3 region is CASSHTDTQYF. In DNA form, the CDR3 reads TGTGCCAGCAGCCACACAGATACGCAGTATTTT.

The CDR3 DNA is TGTGCCAGCAGCACCCTAGCGGGGGGCAGTAATGAGCAGTTCTTC. Translating it yields CASSTLAGGSNEQFF. The V and J genes are TRBV5-4 and TRBJ2-1, with 11 bases matching TRBD2. Germline V gives CDR1 SGHNT, CDR2 YYREEE (reference sequence). The CDR3 runs to 15 residues. V trimming: 4 bases; J trimming: 7 bases; junction bases outside the gene matches: 7. Full variable domain (remainder filled in from reference TRBV5-4 and TRBJ2-1): ETGVTQSPTHLIKTRGQQVTLRCSSQSGHNTVSWYQQALGQGPQFIFQYYREEENGRGNFPPRFSGLQFPNYSSELNVNALELDDSALYLCASSTLAGGSNEQFFGPGTRLTVL.

This sequence joins TRBV11-3 and TRBJ1-1; TRBD1 is a possible D gene (5 bases). From germline, CDR1 is SGHNT and CDR2 YENEEA. The V and J ends lost 2 bases and 8 bases respectively, with 9 bases between them. This CDR3 has 12 amino acids. DNA for the CDR3: TGTGCCAGCAGCTTATCTGACAGCGAAGCTTTCTTT. This gives the protein CASSLSDSEAFF.

The chain has TRBV19 and TRBJ2-3; no clear D gene. CDR1 LNHDA and CDR2 SQIVND come from the germline V gene (reference sequence). This CDR3 has 13 amino acids. V lost 7 bases and J 1 base, leaving 9 bases between the germline ends. The CDR3 spells CASTVVGTDTQYF. CDR3 in DNA: TGTGCCAGTACGGTAGTTGGCACAGATACGCAGTATTTT. The variable domain in full, with the rest retrieved from reference TRBV19 and TRBJ2-3, is DGGITQSPKYLFRKEGQNVTLSCEQNLNHDAMYWYRQDPGQGLRLIYYSQIVNDFQKGDIAEGYSVSREKKESFPLTVTSAQKNPTAFYLCASTVVGTDTQYFGPGTRLTVL.

V gene TRBV6-5 combines with J gene TRBJ2-7, with a weak D call TRBD2 (6 bases). The CDR3 extends over 15 amino acids. V gave up 4 bases and J gave up 6 bases, with 19 bases separating them. The germline gives CDR1 MNHEY, CDR2 SVGAGI. CDR3 amino acids: CASSSKKGAGGEQYF. As DNA, the CDR3 is TGTGCCAGCAGTTCCAAGAAGGGCGCCGGGGGCGAGCAGTACTTC.

The chain combines TRBV13 with TRBJ2-5; the D gene is possibly TRBD2 (6 bases). The V end lost 5 bases, the J end lost 5 bases, and 15 bases lay between the germline ends. The CDR3 is 14 residues long. Germline V gives CDR1 PRHDT, CDR2 FYEKMQ (reference sequence). The CDR3 sequence is CASSRREEWETQYF. The CDR3 DNA sequence: TGTGCCAGCAGCAGAAGGGAGGAGTGGGAGACCCAGTACTTC.

The V call is TRBV7-9, the J call TRBJ1-4; the D is unclear. Trimming took off 1 base at V and 0 bases at J, with 6 bases between the two ends. CDR1 SEHNR and CDR2 FQNEAQ come from the germline V gene (reference sequence). The CDR3 has 15 residues. CDR3 sequence reads: CASSLGVTTNEKLFF. For the CDR3, the DNA is TGTGCCAGCAGCTTAGGAGTGACAACTAATGAAAAACTGTTTTTT.